The 22 T cell receptor beta chains given below trace back to one sample, sequenced in a study of blood T cells in healthy people across ages. Primers used in a second PCR of roughly 7 to 11 cycles were a sample-barcoded 5' primer and a J-beta primer mix. TCRdb reanalysed the 5' RACE reads using MiXCR and keeps one entry per CDR3 protein. The sample yields approximately 1.5 million distinct CDR3 sequences, about 31% seen once. Sequenced sample: blood. The receptor source for this set is a woman aged 25 to 39 in good health.

The V gene is TRBV24-1, the J gene TRBJ2-1, with 10 bases aligning to TRBD1. CDR3 size: 15 residues. Per the germline V gene, CDR1 is KGHDR and CDR2 is SFDVKD. After removal of 4 bases from V and 7 bases from J, the junction contained 6 bases not matched to a gene. CDR3 bases: TGTGCCACCAGTGACCCCGGGACAGGGGCTAATGAGCAGTTCTTC. As protein: CATSDPGTGANEQFF.

This clonotype was observed a few times. The CDR3, as DNA: TGTGCCAGCAGTTTATTCCCGTCACAGGGGGAAGCTTTCTTT. Amino acids: CASSLFPSQGEAFF. The chain joins TRBV27 to TRBJ1-1; 7 bases match TRBD1. Germline loops: CDR1 MNHEY, CDR2 SMNVEV (reference sequence). The CDR3 is 14 residues long. J was trimmed by 8 bases and V by 1 base; bases with no gene match: 7.

This clonotype was observed at least ten times. The gene calls are TRBV7-2 and TRBJ2-1; 12 bases match TRBD2. This CDR3 has 15 residues. Germline V gene lookup returns CDR1 SGHTA and CDR2 FQGNSA. After removal of 0 bases from V and 6 bases from J, the junction contained 0 bases not matched to a gene. As DNA, the CDR3 is TGTGCCAGCAGCTTAGCGGGACTAGCGGGCAATGAGCAGTTCTTC. Translated, it gives CASSLAGLAGNEQFF.

CDR3 nucleotide sequence: TGTGCCAGCAGCGGATTACTAGCGGGAGGTGAGCAGTACTTC. This sequence encodes CASSGLLAGGEQYF. J is TRBJ2-7 and V is TRBV7-9; the match to TRBD2 covers 12 bases. Trimming cost V 5 bases and J 7 bases; bases outside gene matches: 6. Germline values: CDR1 SEHNR, CDR2 FQNEAQ (reference sequence). This CDR3 has 14 amino acids.

V gene TRBV6-5 combines with J gene TRBJ2-6; D perhaps matches TRBD2 (5 bases). There are 15 residues in the CDR3. CDR1 and CDR2 (germline): MNHEY, SVGAGI. The V end was cut by 8 bases, the J end by 0 bases, with 11 bases between. CDR3 nucleotide sequence: TGTGCCAGCCGGCCCGACTACTCTGGGGCCAACGTCCTGACTTTC. As protein: CASRPDYSGANVLTF.

The rearrangement uses TRBV11-3 and TRBJ2-7, with D perhaps TRBD1 (6 bases). V was clipped by 7 bases and J by 5 bases, with 15 bases between them. CDR1 is SGHNT, CDR2 YENEEA, per germline. This CDR3 is built from 13 residues. CDR3 region: CASNIDRRHEQYF. CDR3 nucleotides: TGTGCCAGCAACATCGACAGGCGACACGAGCAGTACTTC.

This chain joins TRBV7-9 and TRBJ2-3, with TRBD2 as a possible D gene (6 bases). CDR3 size: 16 residues. The germline CDR1 and CDR2 sequences are SEHNR and FQNEAQ (reference sequence). Trimming took off 3 bases at V and 3 bases at J, with 16 bases between the two ends. CDR3 DNA sequence: TGTGCCAGCAGCTTTATCCTCGGGGGTGGGACAGATACGCAGTATTTT. It encodes CASSFILGGGTDTQYF. Full variable domain (missing parts from reference TRBV7-9 and TRBJ2-3): DTGVSQNPRHKITKRGQNVTFRCDPISEHNRLYWYRQTLGQGPEFLTYFQNEAQLEKSRLLSDRFSAERPKGSFSTLEIQRTEQGDSAMYLCASSFILGGGTDTQYFGPGTRLTVL.

CDR3 sequence (DNA): TGCAGTGCTAGTTTTAGCGGCATCCAAGAGACCCAGTACTTC. Protein product: CSASFSGIQETQYF. The V call is TRBV20-1, the J call TRBJ2-5; D might be TRBD2 (6 bases). CDR3 size: 14 residues. CDR1 and CDR2 from the germline V gene are DFQATT and SNEGSKA (reference sequence). Trimming stripped 3 bases from V and 1 base from J, with 12 bases between.

This clonotype came up many times. J is TRBJ2-1 and V is TRBV29-1, with 11 nucleotides matching TRBD1. Per germline, CDR1 SQVTM and CDR2 ANQGSEA. The CDR3 extends over 16 amino acids. V dropped 3 bases and J dropped 7; count of bases not matched to a gene: 11. CDR3 sequence: CSVEDRGRIAGNEQFF. The CDR3 DNA is TGCAGCGTTGAGGACAGGGGGCGGATAGCGGGGAATGAGCAGTTCTTC.

V usage is TRBV4-2 and J usage is TRBJ2-3; the D is unclear. CDR1 is LGHNA and CDR2 is YNFKEQ in the germline V gene. This CDR3 is built from 12 residues. V lost 8 bases, J lost 5 bases, and 11 bases lay in between. The CDR3, as DNA: TGTGCCAGCGGCCCTACCGAAGATACGCAGTATTTT. It codes for CASGPTEDTQYF.

This clonotype was seen once. The rearrangement joins TRBV20-1 to TRBJ1-2; D ambiguous. V was cut by 4 bases and J by 5 bases, with 11 bases left in between. The germline CDR1 and CDR2 sequences are DFQATT and SNEGSKA (reference sequence). This CDR3 region has 12 residues. CDR3 protein: CSAIAPEYGYTF. CDR3 nucleotide sequence: TGCAGTGCTATAGCCCCCGAATATGGCTACACCTTC.

The rearrangement uses TRBV6-1 and TRBJ2-3; D tentatively reads TRBD1 or TRBD2 (6 bases each). Germline V gives CDR1 MNHNS, CDR2 SASEGT. The V gene lost 10 bases and the J gene lost 3 bases, with 17 bases spanning the gap. The CDR3 extends over 14 amino acids. The CDR3 loop reads CAISGAVKTDTQYF. As DNA, the CDR3 is TGTGCCATCTCGGGGGCAGTAAAAACAGATACGCAGTATTTT.

The J gene is TRBJ2-5, the V gene TRBV11-2; the D is unclear. The CDR3 contains 20 residues. The germline V gene has CDR1 SGHAT and CDR2 FQNNGV. V dropped 8 bases and J dropped 2 bases, with 33 bases sitting between them. The CDR3 sequence: CASQPLIYSSGPQLQETQYF. CDR3 nucleotide sequence: TGTGCCAGCCAACCCCTCATCTACTCGTCCGGACCACAATTACAAGAGACCCAGTACTTC.

The rearrangement joins TRBV11-2 to TRBJ2-5, with 11 positions matching TRBD2. The V gene's germline CDR1 is SGHAT and CDR2 FQNNGV. Trimming removed 1 base from V and 5 bases from J; junction bases left unmatched: 6. The CDR3 has 16 amino acids. CDR3 sequence: CASSLGRLAGMETQYF. The CDR3 DNA reads TGTGCCAGCAGCTTAGGACGACTAGCGGGGATGGAGACCCAGTACTTC.

This chain's CDR3 is CAWGTSGRGEQFF. The DNA for the CDR3 is TGTGCCTGGGGGACTAGCGGGAGGGGTGAGCAGTTCTTC. The V call is TRBV30, the J call TRBJ2-1, with 16 bases identical to TRBD2. The CDR3 length is 13 residues. J gave up 9 bases and V 5 bases, and 1 base lay outside the gene matches. Germline V CDR1 and CDR2: GTSNPN, SVGIG (reference sequence).

The chain uses TRBV10-3 and TRBJ2-1, with 8 bases lining up with TRBD1. The CDR3 length is 13 residues. J was trimmed by 10 bases and V by 3 bases; bases with no gene match: 5. Germline V gives CDR1 ENHRY, CDR2 SYGVKD. CDR3 sequence: CAISDGTGREQFF. The DNA of the CDR3 is TGTGCCATCAGTGATGGGACAGGTCGAGAGCAGTTCTTC.

This clonotype was seen a handful of times. The chain couples TRBV20-1 to TRBJ2-3, with TRBD2 identical over 10 bases. The V and J ends lost 5 bases and 3 bases, in that order; junction bases with no gene match: 8. CDR1 is DFQATT, CDR2 SNEGSKA, per germline (reference sequence). The CDR3 has 15 amino acids. CDR3 amino acids: CSAPKREGQTDTQYF. In DNA, the CDR3 is TGCAGTGCTCCAAAGCGGGAGGGCCAGACAGATACGCAGTATTTT.

The chain carries TRBV20-1 and TRBJ2-7, with TRBD2 matching over 11 bases. With 3 bases clipped from V and 9 bases from J, the junction kept 10 bases outside the gene matches. The germline V gene has CDR1 DFQATT and CDR2 SNEGSKA (reference sequence). The CDR3 has 14 amino acids. The CDR3 here is CSASAGTSGLRQYF. The CDR3 bases are TGCAGTGCTAGCGCCGGGACTAGCGGTCTTAGGCAGTACTTC.

This chain uses TRBV9 with TRBJ2-3; TRBD2 agrees at 10 bases. This CDR3 is built from 15 residues. J lost 0 bases, V lost 7 bases, and 5 bases had no gene match. Looked up from germline, CDR1 is SGDLS and CDR2 is YYNGEE. The CDR3 coding sequence is TGTGCCAGCGGGTCGACTAGCGGGAGCACAGATACGCAGTATTTT. Its translation is CASGSTSGSTDTQYF.

This chain links TRBV12-3 or TRBV12-4 with TRBJ1-1, with D tentatively TRBD1 (5 bases). CDR3 length: 15 residues. With 5 bases removed from V and 2 bases from J, the gap between germline ends came to 15 bases. The CDR3 loop is CASSPTGQLNTEAFF. In nucleotides, the CDR3 is TGTGCCAGCAGTCCCACCGGACAACTTAACACTGAAGCTTTCTTT.

This clonotype came up a few times. The V call is TRBV6-5, the J call TRBJ2-1; 10 bases are shared with TRBD2. The trim removed 6 bases at V and 9 bases at J, leaving 17 bases unmatched. The CDR3 runs to 17 residues. CDR1 is MNHEY and CDR2 is SVGAGI in the germline V gene. In DNA form, the CDR3 reads TGTGCCAGCAGCTCTCGGCTGGGAGCGGGGGGGCCGATTGAGCAGTTCTTC. The encoded protein is CASSSRLGAGGPIEQFF.

The chain couples TRBV4-2 to TRBJ1-1; D is ambiguous. The CDR3 runs 14 residues. V gave up 6 bases and J gave up 1 base, with 12 bases separating them. Germline CDR1 and CDR2: LGHNA and YNFKEQ. The CDR3 here is CASRGVSGNTEAFF. CDR3 DNA: TGTGCCAGCAGAGGTGTTTCGGGGAACACTGAAGCTTTCTTT.